The rows below give T cell receptor beta chains drawn from one sample of a study of blood T cell repertoires in COVID-19. Some clones are missing from TCRdb's copy, which holds only in-frame ones; the method was immunoSEQ multiplex PCR. Here the sample spans about 170,000 clones, around four fifths being singletons. Sequencing input: peripheral blood. Receptor source: a woman over 75 with COVID-19, enrolled during active disease. Both conserved end residues are part of each CDR3. A D gene is named only where the DNA matches it firmly. Only some rows state a clone size, as once, few, many or a class for expanded clones.

V gene	D gene	clone size	J gene	CDR3 protein	CDR3 DNA
TRBV2	-	-	TRBJ2-1	CASRVSNEQFF	TGTGCCAGCAGGGTGAGCAATGAGCAGTTCTTC
TRBV19	-	-	TRBJ2-4	CASSIQVLAKNIQYF	TGTGCCAGTAGTATTCAGGTTCTAGCCAAAAACATTCAGTACTTC
TRBV9	TRBD1	once	TRBJ1-6	CASGDRGPSSPLHF	TGTGCCAGCGGCGACAGGGGGCCATCTTCACCCCTCCACTTT
TRBV19	-	-	TRBJ1-2	CASSSPLQNYGYTF	TGTGCCAGTAGTTCCCCGCTACAGAACTATGGCTACACCTTC
TRBV3-1/TRBV3-2	TRBD1	once	TRBJ2-7	CASSQAAGGYEQYF	TGTGCCAGCAGCCAAGCGGCAGGGGGCTACGAGCAGTACTTC
TRBV9	TRBD2	-	TRBJ2-5	CASSVALGRGQETQYF	TGTGCCAGCAGCGTAGCCCTGGGGAGGGGTCAAGAGACCCAGTACTTC
TRBV20-1	-	once	TRBJ1-2	CSASNYGYTF	TGCAGTGCGAGTAACTATGGCTACACCTTC
TRBV7-8	-	-	TRBJ2-7	CASRWQGSYEQYF	TGTGCCAGTCGGTGGCAGGGATCCTACGAGCAGTACTTC
TRBV7-2	-	-	TRBJ1-2	CASSLTLQGNDGYTF	TGTGCCAGCAGCCTTACGTTACAGGGAAACGATGGCTACACCTTC
TRBV7-9	-	-	TRBJ1-3	CASRQGPPSSGNTIYF	TGTGCCAGCAGACAGGGACCGCCTAGCTCTGGAAACACCATATATTTT
TRBV7-9	TRBD2	-	TRBJ2-1	CASSLEGGSNEQFF	TGTGCCAGCAGCTTGGAGGGAGGGAGCAATGAGCAGTTCTTC
TRBV5-1	-	few	TRBJ1-1	CASSFTRENTEAFF	TGCGCCAGCAGCTTCACACGGGAGAACACTGAAGCTTTCTTT
TRBV28	-	-	TRBJ2-1	CASSTTTRGNEQFF	TGTGCCAGCAGTACGACTACTCGCGGGAATGAGCAGTTCTTC
TRBV5-1	-	-	TRBJ1-3	CASRRQISSGNTIYF	TGCGCCAGCAGGAGACAGATCAGCTCTGGAAACACCATATATTTT
TRBV3-1/TRBV3-2	-	-	TRBJ1-4	CASSQGGYTGINEKLFF	TGTGCCAGCAGCCAGGGAGGGTACACAGGGATCAATGAAAAACTGTTTTTT
TRBV27	TRBD2	-	TRBJ2-1	CASSFTGTSGRTNEQFF	TGTGCCAGCAGTTTCACCGGGACTAGCGGGAGGACCAATGAGCAGTTCTTC